This TCR beta chain came from a study of vaccination and CD4 T cells after COVID-19. The length of the CDR3 is 14 residues. Germline loops: CDR1 SQVTM, CDR2 ANQGSEA. V lost 7 bases to trimming and J lost 5 bases; unmatched junction nucleotides: 12. Study observations and caveats: Recorded median SARS-CoV-2-reactive clonotype numbers increased from 21 to 38 without reaching significance.

Sequence data for DNA of cultured CD4+ T cells were generated by the Oncomine TCR Beta short-read assay. TCRdb analysed the PCR reads with MiXCR anew, one entry per CDR3 protein. Of around 20,000 distinct CDR3 sequences listed, around 44% are singletons. Treatment meaning: 10-day PBMC culture with coronavirus spike peptide pools or control peptides (ViraFEST assay). ViraFEST grew antigen-specific T cells using peptide pools, then sequenced TCRs. As for this clonotype: What it binds is not known.

Sequenced material: CD4+ T cells from blood, cultured in vitro. The TCR comes from a human donor who had recovered from COVID-19. The chain employs TRBV29-1 and TRBJ2-3; 7 bases agree with TRBD1. CDR3 loop: CSAALGQLRDTQYF. The CDR3 DNA reads TGCAGCGCTGCCTTGGGACAGTTAAGAGATACGCAGTATTTT.